The 24 T cell receptor beta chains in this list originate from one sample, sequenced in a study of cytomegalovirus exposure and HLA in healthy donors. PCR used 60 Vbeta primers and 13 Jbeta primers. Clones were sequenced by immunoSEQ multiplex PCR, and TCRdb holds only the in-frame ones, with some missing. The sample lists some 270,000 clones, around 90% occurring once. Sequencing was carried out using PBMCs. The source of these receptors is a girl aged 2 to 9 in good health and CMV-seronegative.

The chain carries TRBV27 and TRBJ1-4; D unresolved. V lost 8 bases to trimming and J lost 3 bases, with 13 bases between them. CDR3 length equals 14 residues. Germline values: CDR1 MNHEY, CDR2 SMNVEV (reference sequence). DNA of the CDR3: TGTGCCAGCCGCGGTCAGTTCTCTAATGAAAAACTGTTTTTT. Translated, it gives CASRGQFSNEKLFF.

This rearrangement joins TRBV9 to TRBJ2-7, with 10 bases lining up with TRBD2. CDR3 length: 15 amino acids. Germline loops: CDR1 SGDLS, CDR2 YYNGEE. V dropped 0 bases and J dropped 3; count of bases not matched to a gene: 3. CDR3 bases: TGTGCCAGCAGCGTAGGGGCTAGCGGGGGCTACGAGCAGTACTTC. It encodes CASSVGASGGYEQYF. The full variable domain, rest sourced from reference TRBV9 and TRBJ2-7, is DSGVTQTPKHLITATGQRVTLRCSPRSGDLSVYWYQQSLDQGLQFLIQYYNGEERAKGNILERFSAQQFPDLHSELNLSSLELGDSALYFCASSVGASGGYEQYFGPGTRLTVT.

The genes are TRBV9 and TRBJ2-3; 7 nucleotides line up with TRBD1. CDR3 length: 13 residues. V lost 0 bases, J lost 5 bases, and 0 bases stayed unmatched. Per germline, CDR1 SGDLS and CDR2 YYNGEE. The CDR3 is CASSVGQGDTQYF. CDR3 DNA sequence: TGTGCCAGCAGCGTAGGACAGGGAGATACGCAGTATTTT.

The chain links TRBV5-1 to TRBJ1-2, with D possibly TRBD1 on 5 matching bases. The V end lost 3 bases, the J end lost 2 bases, and 11 bases lay between the germline ends. The CDR3 consists of 14 residues. Germline lookup yields CDR1 SGHRS and CDR2 YFSETQ. This CDR3 reads CASSSGQGNYGYTF. As DNA, the CDR3 is TGCGCCAGCAGCTCCGGGCAGGGAAACTATGGCTACACCTTC.

The CDR3, as DNA: TGTGCCAGCAGCTTCAGGCTGGGGCAGGGCCAAGAGACCCAGTACTTC. Encoded protein: CASSFRLGQGQETQYF. The genes are TRBV5-6 and TRBJ2-5; TRBD1 might be the D (5 bases). V shed 2 bases and J shed 1 base, with 15 bases lying between them. CDR3 length equals 16 residues. Germline CDR1 reads SGHDT; CDR2 reads YYEEEE.

The chain links TRBV28 to TRBJ1-6, with D hard to call. The CDR3 totals 12 residues. V was clipped by 8 bases and J by 9 bases, with 11 bases between them. Germline loops: CDR1 MDHEN, CDR2 SYDVKM. The CDR3 is CASGIGFSPLHF. The CDR3, as DNA: TGTGCCAGCGGTATCGGGTTTTCACCCCTCCACTTT.

The chain links TRBV5-4 to TRBJ2-5; a possible D gene is TRBD1 (5 bases). Germline assignment: CDR1 SGHNT and CDR2 YYREEE (reference sequence). The CDR3 covers 16 residues. Deletions cut 4 bases from V and 1 base from J, with 17 bases between. Written as DNA, the CDR3 is TGTGCCAGCAGCCAACCCCACCCAGGGATCCAAGAGACCCAGTACTTC. It specifies CASSQPHPGIQETQYF.

The chain is built from TRBV30 and TRBJ1-5; D gene ambiguous. The germline V and J ends were trimmed by 2 bases and 5 bases, with 7 bases remaining between them. The CDR3 spans 12 residues. The germline V gene encodes CDR1 GTSNPN and CDR2 SVGIG (reference sequence). As DNA, the CDR3 is TGTGCCTGGAGTCGGTCGGATCAGCCCCAGCATTTT. It codes for CAWSRSDQPQHF.

This chain joins TRBV5-1 and TRBJ2-7; 11 nucleotides align to TRBD2. This CDR3 has 15 amino acids. CDR1 and CDR2 from the germline V gene are SGHRS and YFSETQ. The V and J ends lost 2 bases and 6 bases, in that order; junction bases with no gene match: 7. The CDR3 bases are TGCGCCAGCAGCTTACTAGCGGGAGTGGAAAGCGAGCAGTACTTC. Protein sequence: CASSLLAGVESEQYF.

The V and J genes are TRBV19 and TRBJ1-4; a possible D gene is TRBD1 (6 bases). Trimming left V 3 bases short and J 8 bases short, with 13 bases between. The CDR3 is made up of 14 amino acids. Germline V gene lookup returns CDR1 LNHDA and CDR2 SQIVND (reference sequence). The DNA of the CDR3 is TGTGCCAGTAGTATGGGGGACAACCCCGAAAAACTGTTTTTT. This translates into CASSMGDNPEKLFF.

V usage is TRBV4-2 and J usage is TRBJ2-5; 9 bases agree with TRBD2. CDR1 and CDR2 from the germline V gene are LGHNA and YNFKEQ. The CDR3 consists of 16 residues. The J segment lost 4 bases and the V segment lost 1 base, leaving 7 bases of the junction unmatched. As DNA, the CDR3 is TGTGCCAGCAGCCAAGTAGCGGGAGCTATAACAGAGACCCAGTACTTC. Translating gives CASSQVAGAITETQYF.

V usage is TRBV4-2 and J usage is TRBJ1-6; no clear D. Germline lookup yields CDR1 LGHNA and CDR2 YNFKEQ. The V end lost 0 bases, the J end lost 14 bases, and 14 bases lay between the germline ends. CDR3 size: 14 residues. The CDR3 protein is CASSQDLSQSTLHF. CDR3 in DNA: TGTGCCAGCAGCCAAGATTTATCACAGTCTACCCTCCACTTT.

The genes are TRBV9 and TRBJ2-2, with TRBD1 identical over 8 bases. V trimming: 1 base; J trimming: 2 bases; junction bases outside the gene matches: 7. Germline values: CDR1 SGDLS, CDR2 YYNGEE. CDR3 size: 17 residues. In nucleotides, the CDR3 is TGTGCCAGCAGCGTATCCCGACAGGGGACTAACACCGGGGAGCTGTTTTTT. Its protein is CASSVSRQGTNTGELFF.

The chain joins TRBV9 to TRBJ2-1; 7 bases align to TRBD2. Trimming cost V 3 bases and J 8 bases; bases outside gene matches: 11. Germline V gene data show CDR1 as SGDLS and CDR2 as YYNGEE. CDR3 length equals 15 residues. This CDR3 is CASSAQGLLFDEQFF. CDR3 DNA sequence: TGTGCCAGCAGCGCCCAGGGACTATTATTCGATGAGCAGTTCTTC.

This clone is a singleton in its sample. The rearrangement joins TRBV6-6 to TRBJ2-2, with D unresolved. The germline V and J ends were trimmed by 1 base and 3 bases, with 6 bases remaining between them. Germline loops: CDR1 MNHNY, CDR2 SVGAGI (reference sequence). There are 14 residues in the CDR3. The CDR3 protein is CASSYLQHTGELFF. In DNA form, the CDR3 reads TGTGCCAGCAGTTACTTACAACACACCGGGGAGCTGTTTTTT.

V gene TRBV9 combines with J gene TRBJ2-1; 10 bases map to TRBD2. V gave up 3 bases and J gave up 5 bases; unmatched junction bases: 5. CDR3 length: 15 residues. The germline V gene has CDR1 SGDLS and CDR2 YYNGEE. The CDR3 region has the DNA TGTGCCAGCAGCGCGAGCGGGGGGGCCAACAATGAGCAGTTCTTC. Translated, it gives CASSASGGANNEQFF.

The V and J genes are TRBV6-1 and TRBJ2-5, with 9 bases identical to TRBD2. Per the germline V gene, CDR1 is MNHNS and CDR2 is SASEGT. The CDR3 is 16 residues long. The J segment lost 1 base and the V segment lost 2 bases, leaving 5 bases of the junction unmatched. The CDR3 spells CASSEQREALQETQYF. Written as DNA, the CDR3 is TGTGCCAGCAGTGAACAGCGGGAGGCACTCCAAGAGACCCAGTACTTC.

V gene TRBV5-8 combines with J gene TRBJ2-7; 11 nucleotides align to TRBD2. This CDR3 comprises 16 residues. Germline-derived CDR1 and CDR2 are SGHTS and YDEGEE. The trim removed 5 bases at V and 0 bases at J, leaving 7 bases unmatched. This CDR3 is CASSWGTSGSSYEQYF. The CDR3 DNA reads as TGTGCCAGCAGTTGGGGGACTAGCGGAAGCTCCTACGAGCAGTACTTC.

The chain couples TRBV5-5 to TRBJ2-7; 12 bases align to TRBD2. The CDR3 consists of 17 residues. V shed 0 bases and J 5 bases; nucleotides not matched to a gene: 9. Germline loops: CDR1 SGHKS, CDR2 YYEKEE (reference sequence). CDR3 DNA sequence: TGTGCCAGCAGCTTGGGGGGGCTAGCGGGAGGGCAGAACGAGCAGTACTTC. This gives the protein CASSLGGLAGGQNEQYF.

This clone occurred once. This sequence joins TRBV5-1 and TRBJ1-1, with 7 bases that match TRBD1. This CDR3 is 15 amino acids long. CDR1 is SGHRS, CDR2 YFSETQ, per germline. V lost 0 bases, J lost 0 bases, and 2 bases stayed unmatched. DNA for the CDR3: TGCGCCAGCAGCTTGGCGGGACAGTTGAACACTGAAGCTTTCTTT. As protein: CASSLAGQLNTEAFF.

This chain connects TRBV2 to TRBJ1-2, with 7 bases fitting TRBD1. The germline V gene encodes CDR1 SNHLY and CDR2 FYNNEI. The CDR3 extends over 13 amino acids. The ends lost 10 bases at V and 8 bases at J; junction bases unmatched: 13. Written as DNA, the CDR3 is TGTGCCACAACCGGGACAGAGATTGGAGGCTACACCTTC. As protein: CATTGTEIGGYTF.

The chain employs TRBV5-1 and TRBJ1-1; D is perhaps TRBD1 (6 bases). There are 14 residues in the CDR3. Trimming pared 4 bases from V and 4 bases from J, leaving 14 bases between. Germline V gene sequence: CDR1 SGHRS, CDR2 YFSETQ. DNA for the CDR3: TGCGCCAGCAGCCGCGGAAGGGGGGGCACTGAAGCTTTCTTT. Amino acids: CASSRGRGGTEAFF.

This clone appeared a single time. The chain links TRBV7-9 to TRBJ1-6; 7 nucleotides agree with TRBD1. Germline V gives CDR1 SEHNR, CDR2 FQNEAQ (reference sequence). Unmatched junction bases numbered 6, after V lost 5 bases and J lost 2 bases. The CDR3 sequence is 16 residues long. The CDR3 reads CASSVGGQPYNSPLHF. CDR3 DNA: TGTGCCAGCAGCGTCGGGGGACAGCCCTATAATTCACCCCTCCACTTT.

J is TRBJ1-1 and V is TRBV7-2; D is perhaps TRBD1 (5 bases). In germline, CDR1 is SGHTA, CDR2 FQGNSA. CDR3 size: 14 residues. V was clipped by 5 bases and J by 2 bases, with 12 bases between them. The CDR3 loop is CASSRGGANTEAFF. CDR3 nucleotide sequence: TGTGCCAGCAGCCGGGGGGGAGCAAACACTGAAGCTTTCTTT. The full variable domain, in which reference TRBV7-2 and TRBJ1-1 provide the parts outside the CDR3, is GAGVSQSPSNKVTEKGKDVELRCDPISGHTALYWYRQSLGQGLEFLIYFQGNSAPDKSGLPSDRFSAERTGGSVSTLTIQRTQQEDSAVYLCASSRGGANTEAFFGQGTRLTVV.